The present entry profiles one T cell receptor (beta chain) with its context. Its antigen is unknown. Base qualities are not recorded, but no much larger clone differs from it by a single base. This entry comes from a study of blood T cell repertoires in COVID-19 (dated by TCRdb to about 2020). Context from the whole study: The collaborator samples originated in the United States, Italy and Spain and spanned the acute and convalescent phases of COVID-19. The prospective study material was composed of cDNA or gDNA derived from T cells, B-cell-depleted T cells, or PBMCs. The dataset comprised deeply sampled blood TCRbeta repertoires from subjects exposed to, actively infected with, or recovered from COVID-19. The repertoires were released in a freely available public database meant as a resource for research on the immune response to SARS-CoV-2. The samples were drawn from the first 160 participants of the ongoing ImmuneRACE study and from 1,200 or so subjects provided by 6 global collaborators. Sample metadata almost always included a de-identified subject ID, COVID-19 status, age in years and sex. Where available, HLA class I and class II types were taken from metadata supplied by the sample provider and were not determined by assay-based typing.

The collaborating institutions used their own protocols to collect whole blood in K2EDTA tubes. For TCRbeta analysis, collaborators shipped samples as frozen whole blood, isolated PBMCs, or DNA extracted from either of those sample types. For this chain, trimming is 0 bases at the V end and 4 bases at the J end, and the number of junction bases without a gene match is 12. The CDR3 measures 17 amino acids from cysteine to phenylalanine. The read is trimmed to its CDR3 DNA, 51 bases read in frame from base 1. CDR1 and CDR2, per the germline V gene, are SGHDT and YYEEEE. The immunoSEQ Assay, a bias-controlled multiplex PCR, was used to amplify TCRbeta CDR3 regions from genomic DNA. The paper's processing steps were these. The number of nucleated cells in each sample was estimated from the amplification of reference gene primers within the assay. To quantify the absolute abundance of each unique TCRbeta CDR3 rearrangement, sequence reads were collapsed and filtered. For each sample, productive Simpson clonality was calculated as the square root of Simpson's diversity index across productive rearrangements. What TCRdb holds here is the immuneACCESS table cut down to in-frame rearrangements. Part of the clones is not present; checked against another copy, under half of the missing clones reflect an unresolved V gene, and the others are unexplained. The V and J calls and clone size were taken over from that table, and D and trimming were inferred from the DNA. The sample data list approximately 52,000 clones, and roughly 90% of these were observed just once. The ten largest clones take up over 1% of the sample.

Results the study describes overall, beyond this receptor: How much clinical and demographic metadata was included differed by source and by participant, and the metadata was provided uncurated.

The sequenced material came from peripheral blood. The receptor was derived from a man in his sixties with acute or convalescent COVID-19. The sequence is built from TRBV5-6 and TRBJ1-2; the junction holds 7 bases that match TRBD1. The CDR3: CASSLDATQGSGYGYTF. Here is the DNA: TGTGCCAGCAGCTTGGATGCAACACAGGGGAGCGGCTATGGCTACACCTTC.